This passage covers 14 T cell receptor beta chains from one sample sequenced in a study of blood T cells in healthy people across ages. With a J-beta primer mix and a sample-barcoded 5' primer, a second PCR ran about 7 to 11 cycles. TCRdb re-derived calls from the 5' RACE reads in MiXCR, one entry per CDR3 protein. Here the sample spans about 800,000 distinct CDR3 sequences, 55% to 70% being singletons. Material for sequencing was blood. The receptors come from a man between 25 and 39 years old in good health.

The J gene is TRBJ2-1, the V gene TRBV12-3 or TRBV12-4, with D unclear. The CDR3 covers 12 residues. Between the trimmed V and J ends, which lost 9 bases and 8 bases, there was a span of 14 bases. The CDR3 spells CARIRPGHEQFF. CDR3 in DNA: TGTGCCAGGATCCGCCCCGGTCATGAGCAGTTCTTC.

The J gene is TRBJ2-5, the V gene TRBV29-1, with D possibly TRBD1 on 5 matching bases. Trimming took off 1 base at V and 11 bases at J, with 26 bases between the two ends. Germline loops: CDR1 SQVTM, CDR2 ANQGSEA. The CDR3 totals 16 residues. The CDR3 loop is CSVEVRDRGSYNEQYF. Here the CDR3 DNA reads TGCAGCGTTGAAGTCAGAGACAGAGGATCCTACAATGAGCAGTACTTC.

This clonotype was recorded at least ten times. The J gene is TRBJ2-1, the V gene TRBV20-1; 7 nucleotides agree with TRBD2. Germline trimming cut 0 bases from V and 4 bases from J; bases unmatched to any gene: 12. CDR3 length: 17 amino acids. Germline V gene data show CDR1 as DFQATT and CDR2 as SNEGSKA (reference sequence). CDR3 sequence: CSARDPLRAGVYNEQFF. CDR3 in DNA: TGCAGTGCTAGAGATCCCCTTAGGGCGGGAGTATACAATGAGCAGTTCTTC.

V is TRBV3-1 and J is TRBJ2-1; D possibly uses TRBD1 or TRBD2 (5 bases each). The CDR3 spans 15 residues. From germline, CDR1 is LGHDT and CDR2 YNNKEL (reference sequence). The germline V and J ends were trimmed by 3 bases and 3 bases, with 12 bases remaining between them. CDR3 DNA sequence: TGTGCCAGCAGCCAGTCAGGGACCCACTACAATGAGCAGTTCTTC. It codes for CASSQSGTHYNEQFF.

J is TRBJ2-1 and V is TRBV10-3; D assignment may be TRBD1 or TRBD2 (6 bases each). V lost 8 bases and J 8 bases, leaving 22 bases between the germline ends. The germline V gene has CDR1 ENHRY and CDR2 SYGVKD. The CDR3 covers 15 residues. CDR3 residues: CAIGGGPVDGHEQFF. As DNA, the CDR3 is TGTGCCATCGGTGGGGGGCCGGTTGATGGTCATGAGCAGTTCTTC.

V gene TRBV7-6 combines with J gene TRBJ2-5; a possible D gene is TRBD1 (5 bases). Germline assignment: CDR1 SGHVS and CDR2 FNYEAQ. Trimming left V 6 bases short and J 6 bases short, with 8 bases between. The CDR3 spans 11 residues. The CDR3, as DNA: TGTGCCAGCAGACAGGCCCAGACCCAGTACTTC. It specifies CASRQAQTQYF.

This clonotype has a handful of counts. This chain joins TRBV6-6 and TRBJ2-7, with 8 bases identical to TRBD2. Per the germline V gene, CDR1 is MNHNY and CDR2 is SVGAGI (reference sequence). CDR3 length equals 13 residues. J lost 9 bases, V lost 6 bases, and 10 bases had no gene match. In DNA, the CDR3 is TGTGCCAGCAGCACCGGGGGGGCGAGGGGGCAGTACTTC. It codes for CASSTGGARGQYF.

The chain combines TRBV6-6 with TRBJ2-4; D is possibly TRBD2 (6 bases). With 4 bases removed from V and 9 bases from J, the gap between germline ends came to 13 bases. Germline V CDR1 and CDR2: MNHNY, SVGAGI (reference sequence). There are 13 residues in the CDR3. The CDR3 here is CASSSGVRSIQYF. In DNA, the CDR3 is TGTGCCAGCAGTTCGGGGGTACGGAGCATTCAGTACTTC.

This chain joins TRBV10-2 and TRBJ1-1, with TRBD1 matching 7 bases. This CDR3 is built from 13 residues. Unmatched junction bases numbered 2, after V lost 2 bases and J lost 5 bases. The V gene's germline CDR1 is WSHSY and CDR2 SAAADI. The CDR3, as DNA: TGCGCCAGCAGTGAGAGACAGGGAACTGAAGCTTTCTTT. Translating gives CASSERQGTEAFF.

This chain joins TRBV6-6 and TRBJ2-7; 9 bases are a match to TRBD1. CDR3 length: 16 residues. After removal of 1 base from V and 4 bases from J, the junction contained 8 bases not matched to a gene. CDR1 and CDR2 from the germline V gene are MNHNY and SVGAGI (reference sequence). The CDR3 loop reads CASSYYVGTGQYEQYF. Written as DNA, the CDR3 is TGTGCCAGCAGTTACTATGTCGGGACAGGGCAATACGAGCAGTACTTC.

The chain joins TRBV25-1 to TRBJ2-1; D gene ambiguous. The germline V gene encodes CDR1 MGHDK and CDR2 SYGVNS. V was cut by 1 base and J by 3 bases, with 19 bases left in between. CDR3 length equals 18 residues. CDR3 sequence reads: CASSESKGNPLNYNEQFF. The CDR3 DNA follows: TGTGCCAGCAGTGAATCCAAGGGTAACCCCCTAAACTACAATGAGCAGTTCTTC.

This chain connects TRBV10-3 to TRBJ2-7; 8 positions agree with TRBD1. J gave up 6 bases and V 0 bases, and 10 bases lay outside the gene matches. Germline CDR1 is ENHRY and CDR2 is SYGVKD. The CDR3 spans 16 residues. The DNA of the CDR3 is TGTGCCATCAGTGAGTCTGAACGGGACAGGAACTCCGAGCAGTACTTC. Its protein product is CAISESERDRNSEQYF.

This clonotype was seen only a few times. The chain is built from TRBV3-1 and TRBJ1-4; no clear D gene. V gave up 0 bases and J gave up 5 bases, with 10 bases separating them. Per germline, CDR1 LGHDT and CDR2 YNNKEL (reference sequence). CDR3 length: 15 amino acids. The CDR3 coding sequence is TGTGCCAGCAGCCAAGAGGCCGGGGAGAATGAAAAACTGTTTTTT. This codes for CASSQEAGENEKLFF.

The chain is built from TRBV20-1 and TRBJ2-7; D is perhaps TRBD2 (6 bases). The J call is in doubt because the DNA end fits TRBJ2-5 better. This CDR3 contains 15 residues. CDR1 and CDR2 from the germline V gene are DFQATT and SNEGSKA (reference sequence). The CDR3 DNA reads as TGCAGTGCTTTTAATCCGGGAGCCACGGGGGAGACCCAGTACTTC. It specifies CSAFNPGATGETQYF.